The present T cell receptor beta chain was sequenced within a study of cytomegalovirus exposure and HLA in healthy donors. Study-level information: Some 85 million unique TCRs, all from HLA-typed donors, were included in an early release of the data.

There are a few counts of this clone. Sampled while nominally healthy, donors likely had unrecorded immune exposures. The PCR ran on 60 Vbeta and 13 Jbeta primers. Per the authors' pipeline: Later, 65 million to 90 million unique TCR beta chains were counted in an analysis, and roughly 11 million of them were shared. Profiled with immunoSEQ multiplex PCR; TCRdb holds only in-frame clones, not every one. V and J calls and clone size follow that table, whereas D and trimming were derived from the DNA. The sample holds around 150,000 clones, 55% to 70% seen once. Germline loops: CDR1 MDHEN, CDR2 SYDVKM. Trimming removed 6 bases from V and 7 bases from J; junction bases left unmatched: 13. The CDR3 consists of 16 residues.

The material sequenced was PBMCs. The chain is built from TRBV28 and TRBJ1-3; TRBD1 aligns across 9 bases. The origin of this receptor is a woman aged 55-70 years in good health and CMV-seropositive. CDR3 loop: CASSPGQGSGWNTIYF. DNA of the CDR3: TGTGCCAGCAGCCCGGGACAGGGTTCGGGATGGAACACCATATATTTT.